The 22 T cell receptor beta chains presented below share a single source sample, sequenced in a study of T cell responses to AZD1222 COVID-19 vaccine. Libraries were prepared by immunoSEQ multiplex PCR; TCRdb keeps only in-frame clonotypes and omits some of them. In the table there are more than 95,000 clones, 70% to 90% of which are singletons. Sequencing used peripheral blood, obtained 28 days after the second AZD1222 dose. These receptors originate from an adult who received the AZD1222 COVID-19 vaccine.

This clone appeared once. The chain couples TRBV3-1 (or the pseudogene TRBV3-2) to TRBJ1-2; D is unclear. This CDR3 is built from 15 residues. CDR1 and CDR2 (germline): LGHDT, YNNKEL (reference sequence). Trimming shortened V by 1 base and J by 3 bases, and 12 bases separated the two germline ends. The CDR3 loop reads CASSQGLGFDYGYTF. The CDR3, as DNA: TGTGCCAGCAGCCAAGGGTTGGGGTTCGACTATGGCTACACCTTC.

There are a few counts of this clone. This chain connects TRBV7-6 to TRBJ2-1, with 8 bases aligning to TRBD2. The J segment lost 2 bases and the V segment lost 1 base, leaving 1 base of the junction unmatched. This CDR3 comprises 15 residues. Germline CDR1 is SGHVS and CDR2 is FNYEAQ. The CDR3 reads CASSLVAGTYNEQFF. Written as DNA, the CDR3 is TGTGCCAGCAGCTTAGTAGCGGGGACCTACAATGAGCAGTTCTTC.

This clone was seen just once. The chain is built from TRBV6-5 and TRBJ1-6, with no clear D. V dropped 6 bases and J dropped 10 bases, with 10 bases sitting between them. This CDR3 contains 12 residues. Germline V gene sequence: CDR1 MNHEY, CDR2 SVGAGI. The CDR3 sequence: CASRYSDSPLHF. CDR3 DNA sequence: TGTGCCAGCAGGTATTCTGACTCACCCCTCCACTTT.

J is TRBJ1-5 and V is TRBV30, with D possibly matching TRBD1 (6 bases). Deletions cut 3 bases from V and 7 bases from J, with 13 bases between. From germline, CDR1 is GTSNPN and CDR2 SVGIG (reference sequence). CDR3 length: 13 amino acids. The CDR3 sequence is CAWSSKGDQPQHF. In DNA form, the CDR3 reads TGTGCCTGGAGCTCGAAGGGGGACCAGCCCCAGCATTTT.

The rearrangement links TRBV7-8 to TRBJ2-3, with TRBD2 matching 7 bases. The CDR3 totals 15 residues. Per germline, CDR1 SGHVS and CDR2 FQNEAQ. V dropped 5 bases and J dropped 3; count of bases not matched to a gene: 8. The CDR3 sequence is CASSPLAARTDTQYF. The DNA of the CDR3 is TGTGCCAGCAGCCCTCTAGCGGCCAGAACAGATACGCAGTATTTT. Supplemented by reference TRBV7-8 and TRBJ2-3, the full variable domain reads GAGVSQSPRYKVAKRGQDVALRCDPISGHVSLFWYQQALGQGPEFLTYFQNEAQLDKSGLPSDRFFAERPEGSVSTLKIQRTQQEDSAVYLCASSPLAARTDTQYFGPGTRLTVL.

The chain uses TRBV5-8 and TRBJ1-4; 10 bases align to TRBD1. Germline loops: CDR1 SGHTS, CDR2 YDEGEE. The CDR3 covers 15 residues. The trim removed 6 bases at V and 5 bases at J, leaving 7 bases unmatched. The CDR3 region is CASTLSGQGNEKLFF. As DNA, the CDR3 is TGTGCCAGCACCCTTTCGGGACAGGGGAATGAAAAACTGTTTTTT.

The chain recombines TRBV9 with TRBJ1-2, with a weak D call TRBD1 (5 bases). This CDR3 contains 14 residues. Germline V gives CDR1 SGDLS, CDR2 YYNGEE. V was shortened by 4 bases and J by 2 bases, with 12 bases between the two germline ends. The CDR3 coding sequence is TGTGCCAGCAGCCCCGGGGGGGGGAACTATGGCTACACCTTC. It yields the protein CASSPGGGNYGYTF.

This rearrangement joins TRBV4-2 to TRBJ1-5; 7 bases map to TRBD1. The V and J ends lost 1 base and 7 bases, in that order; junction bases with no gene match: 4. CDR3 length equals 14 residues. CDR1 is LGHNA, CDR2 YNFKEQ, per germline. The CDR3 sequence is CASSQVTGPQPQHF. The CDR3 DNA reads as TGTGCCAGCAGCCAAGTGACAGGGCCACAGCCCCAGCATTTT.

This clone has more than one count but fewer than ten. CDR3 in amino acids: CASSPTGGVPGELFF. The CDR3 nucleotides are TGTGCCAGCAGCCCGACAGGGGGCGTCCCCGGGGAGCTGTTTTTT. The V gene is TRBV27, the J gene TRBJ2-2; 10 bases match TRBD1. After removal of 6 bases from V and 6 bases from J, the junction contained 7 bases not matched to a gene. CDR1 is MNHEY, CDR2 SMNVEV, per germline (reference sequence). CDR3 length: 15 residues.

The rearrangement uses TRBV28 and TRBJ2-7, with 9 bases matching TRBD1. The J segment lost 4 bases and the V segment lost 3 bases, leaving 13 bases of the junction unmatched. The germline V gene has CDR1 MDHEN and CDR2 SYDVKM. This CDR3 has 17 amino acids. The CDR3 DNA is TGTGCCAGCAGTTTTATATCGGGACAGGGTTTTTCTTACGAGCAGTACTTC. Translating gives CASSFISGQGFSYEQYF.

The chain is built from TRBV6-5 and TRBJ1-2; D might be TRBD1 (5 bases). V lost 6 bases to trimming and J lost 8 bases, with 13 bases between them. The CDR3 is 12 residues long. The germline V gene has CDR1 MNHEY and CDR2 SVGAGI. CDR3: CASRGQVEGYTF. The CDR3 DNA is TGTGCCAGCAGGGGGCAGGTCGAAGGCTACACCTTC.

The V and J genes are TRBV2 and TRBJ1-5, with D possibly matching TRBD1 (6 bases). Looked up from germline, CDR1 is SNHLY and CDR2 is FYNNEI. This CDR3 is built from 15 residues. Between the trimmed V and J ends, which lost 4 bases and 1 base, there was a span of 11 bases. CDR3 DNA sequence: TGTGCCAGCAGTGCGTCAGGGGTGAGCAATCAGCCCCAGCATTTT. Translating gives CASSASGVSNQPQHF.

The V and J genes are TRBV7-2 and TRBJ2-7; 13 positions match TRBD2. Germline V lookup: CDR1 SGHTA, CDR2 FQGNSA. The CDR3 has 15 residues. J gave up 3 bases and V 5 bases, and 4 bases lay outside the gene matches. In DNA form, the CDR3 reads TGTGCCAGCAGCCCGACTAGCGGGAGGCTCTACGAGCAGTACTTC. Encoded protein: CASSPTSGRLYEQYF.

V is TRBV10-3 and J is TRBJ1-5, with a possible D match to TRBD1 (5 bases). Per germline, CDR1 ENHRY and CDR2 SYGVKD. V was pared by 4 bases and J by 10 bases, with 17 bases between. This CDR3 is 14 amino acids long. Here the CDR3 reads CAISGAPGTNPQHF. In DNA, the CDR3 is TGTGCCATCAGTGGGGCGCCAGGGACTAATCCCCAGCATTTT.

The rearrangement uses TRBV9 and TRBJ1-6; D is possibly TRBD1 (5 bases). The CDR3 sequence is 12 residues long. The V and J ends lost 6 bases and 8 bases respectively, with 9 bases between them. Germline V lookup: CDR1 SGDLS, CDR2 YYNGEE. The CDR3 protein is CASNSGDSPLHF. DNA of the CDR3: TGTGCCAGCAATTCGGGGGATTCACCCCTCCACTTT.

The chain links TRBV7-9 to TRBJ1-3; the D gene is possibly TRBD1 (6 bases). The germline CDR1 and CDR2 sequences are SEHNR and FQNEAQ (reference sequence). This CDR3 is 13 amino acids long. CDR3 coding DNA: TGTGTCTCAGGGGAAACGGGGGGAAACACCATATATTTT. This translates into CVSGETGGNTIYF.

The CDR3 sequence: CASSYSDYLNTGELFF. CDR3 DNA: TGTGCCAGCAGTTACTCGGACTATTTGAACACCGGGGAGCTGTTTTTT. The gene calls are TRBV6-5 and TRBJ2-2; TRBD2 is a possible D gene (6 bases). Trimming shortened V by 0 bases and J by 1 base, and 9 bases separated the two germline ends. Per germline, CDR1 MNHEY and CDR2 SVGAGI. The CDR3 has 16 residues.

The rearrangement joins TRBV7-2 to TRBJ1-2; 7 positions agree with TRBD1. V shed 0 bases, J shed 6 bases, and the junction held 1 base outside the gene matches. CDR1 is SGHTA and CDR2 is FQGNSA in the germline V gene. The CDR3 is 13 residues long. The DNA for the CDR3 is TGTGCCAGCAGCTTAGCGGGACAGCATGGCTACACCTTC. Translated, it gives CASSLAGQHGYTF.

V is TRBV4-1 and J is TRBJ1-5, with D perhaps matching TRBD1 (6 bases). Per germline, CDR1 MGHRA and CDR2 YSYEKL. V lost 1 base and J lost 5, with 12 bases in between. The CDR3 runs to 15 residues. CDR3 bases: TGCGCCAGCAGCCAAGGGGGGCAAACTTATCAGCCCCAGCATTTT. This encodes CASSQGGQTYQPQHF.

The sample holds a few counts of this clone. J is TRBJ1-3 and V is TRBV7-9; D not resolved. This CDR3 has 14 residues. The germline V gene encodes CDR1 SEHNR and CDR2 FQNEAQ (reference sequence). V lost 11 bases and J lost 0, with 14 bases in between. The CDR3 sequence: CAGDPRSSGNTIYF. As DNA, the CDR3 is TGTGCCGGCGATCCCAGGAGCTCTGGAAACACCATATATTTT.

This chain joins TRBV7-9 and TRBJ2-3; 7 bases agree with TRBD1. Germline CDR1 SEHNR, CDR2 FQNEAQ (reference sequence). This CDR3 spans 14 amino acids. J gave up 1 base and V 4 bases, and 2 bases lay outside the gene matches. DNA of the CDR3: TGTGCCAGCAGCTCTGGACAGGGCACAGATACGCAGTATTTT. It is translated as CASSSGQGTDTQYF.

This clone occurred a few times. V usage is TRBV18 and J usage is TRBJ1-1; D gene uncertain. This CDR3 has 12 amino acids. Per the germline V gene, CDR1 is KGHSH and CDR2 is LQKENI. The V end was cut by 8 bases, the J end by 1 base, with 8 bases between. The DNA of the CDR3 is TGTGCCAGCCTCGACGGGAACACTGAAGCTTTCTTT. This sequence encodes CASLDGNTEAFF.